This T cell receptor (beta chain) was captured in a study of blood T cell repertoires in COVID-19. Some clones are missing from TCRdb's copy, which holds only in-frame ones; the method was immunoSEQ multiplex PCR. The table lists under 450,000 clones, 80% to 90% of them singletons. Recruited during active infection, patients (from Seattle) were subsequently followed longitudinally. The CDR3 totals 14 residues. The germline CDR1 and CDR2 sequences are LNHNV and YYDKDF (reference sequence). The V gene end was trimmed by 4 bases and the J gene end by 8 bases; junction bases not matched to a gene: 7. Sequencing was carried out using peripheral blood. The chain links TRBV15 to TRBJ1-2; TRBD1 matches at 10 bases. This receptor was identified in a woman aged 55-69 years with COVID-19, enrolled during active disease. CDR3 protein: CATSKEGQGNGYTF. DNA for the CDR3: TGTGCCACCAGCAAAGAGGGACAGGGGAACGGCTACACCTTC.